Below, 10 T cell receptor beta chains from the same sample are listed, as sequenced in a study of T cell responses to AZD1222 COVID-19 vaccine. Some clones are missing from TCRdb's copy, which holds only in-frame ones; the method was immunoSEQ multiplex PCR. This table has 110,000 to 150,000 clones, about 87% appearing once. The material sequenced was peripheral blood, taken on day 0 of AZD1222 vaccination. The receptors were gathered from an adult in good health.

This clone was seen a single time. The J gene is TRBJ2-7, the V gene TRBV19, with 8 positions matching TRBD2. The CDR3 runs 13 residues. V trimming: 5 bases; J trimming: 7 bases; junction bases outside the gene matches: 7. Per germline, CDR1 LNHDA and CDR2 SQIVND (reference sequence). The CDR3 protein is CASSGAGGGEQYF. The DNA of the CDR3 is TGTGCCAGTAGTGGGGCGGGAGGTGGAGAGCAGTACTTC.

A word on this clone: The junction departs from the called germline gene at one end, perhaps through a read error. The rearrangement uses TRBV4-1 and TRBJ2-7, with D tentatively TRBD1 or TRBD2 (5 bases each). Germline CDR1 reads MGHRA; CDR2 reads YSYEKL. This CDR3 comprises 13 residues. The CDR3 spells CASSLRDQRASHF. The CDR3 DNA follows: TGCGCCAGCAGCCTCCGGGACCAAAGGGCATCGCACTTC.

The CDR3 nucleotides read TGTGCCAGCAGCCCACTCGGCGATGGGAGCAATCAGCCCCAGCATTTT. Its protein is CASSPLGDGSNQPQHF. The chain combines TRBV28 with TRBJ1-5; D gene uncertain. Germline V gene data show CDR1 as MDHEN and CDR2 as SYDVKM. The CDR3 contains 16 residues. V lost 6 bases, J lost 1 base, and 16 bases lay in between.

The genes are TRBV6-2 or TRBV6-3 and TRBJ2-2; D might be TRBD2 (5 bases). The CDR3 has 15 amino acids. The germline CDR1 and CDR2 sequences are MNHEY and SVGEGT. Trimming shortened V by 2 bases and J by 3 bases, and 10 bases separated the two germline ends. The CDR3 loop reads CASSYEGTYTGELFF. The CDR3 region has the DNA TGTGCCAGCAGTTACGAGGGCACCTACACCGGGGAGCTGTTTTTT.

The chain uses TRBV13 and TRBJ1-2; D gene unclear. The CDR3 runs 13 residues. Germline loops: CDR1 PRHDT, CDR2 FYEKMQ (reference sequence). V was trimmed by 4 bases and J by 7 bases, leaving 13 bases between them. The CDR3 sequence is CASSSNVGFGYTF. CDR3 sequence (DNA): TGTGCCAGCAGCTCCAATGTCGGATTTGGCTACACCTTC. Using reference TRBV13 and TRBJ1-2 for the parts outside the CDR3, the full variable domain is AAGVIQSPRHLIKEKRETATLKCYPIPRHDTVYWYQQGPGQDPQFLISFYEKMQSDKGSIPDRFSAQQFSDYHSELNMSSLELGDSALYFCASSSNVGFGYTFGSGTRLTVV.

The genes are TRBV5-6 and TRBJ1-5; D not resolved. Per the germline V gene, CDR1 is SGHDT and CDR2 is YYEEEE. Deletions cut 0 bases from V and 5 bases from J, with 9 bases between. CDR3 length equals 14 residues. This chain's CDR3 is CASSLAGMDQPQHF. The CDR3 nucleotides read TGTGCCAGCAGCTTGGCCGGTATGGATCAGCCCCAGCATTTT.

This clone was counted once. The V call is TRBV5-1, the J call TRBJ1-1; D is ambiguous. The CDR3 has 16 residues. Per the germline V gene, CDR1 is SGHRS and CDR2 is YFSETQ. Trimming took 1 base from V and 0 from J, leaving 13 bases between them. Here the CDR3 DNA reads TGCGCCAGCAGCTTGAATCCCGCCCCTATGAACACTGAAGCTTTCTTT. Encoded protein: CASSLNPAPMNTEAFF.

J is TRBJ2-3 and V is TRBV24-1, with D perhaps TRBD1 (6 bases). This CDR3 is 16 amino acids long. Between the trimmed V and J ends, which lost 3 bases and 0 bases, there was a span of 12 bases. Looked up from germline, CDR1 is KGHDR and CDR2 is SFDVKD. The CDR3 DNA sequence: TGTGCCACCAGTGATCGCAGGGGATCAAGCACAGATACGCAGTATTTT. This translates into CATSDRRGSSTDTQYF.

The genes are TRBV4-2 and TRBJ2-7; TRBD1 matches at 9 bases. The CDR3 contains 14 residues. Per the germline V gene, CDR1 is LGHNA and CDR2 is YNFKEQ. Losses at the gene ends were 4 bases for V and 3 bases for J; bases not matched to a gene: 4. In nucleotides, the CDR3 is TGTGCCAGCAGCCTGGGACAGGGTGACTACGAGCAGTACTTC. This translates into CASSLGQGDYEQYF.

The CDR3 reads CSVTGTNYDEQFF. The CDR3 DNA reads TGCAGCGTGACCGGGACAAATTACGATGAGCAGTTCTTC. The chain recombines TRBV29-1 with TRBJ2-1; perhaps TRBD1 as D (6 bases). The length of the CDR3 is 13 residues. V shed 6 bases and J shed 8 bases, with 17 bases lying between them. In germline, CDR1 is SQVTM, CDR2 ANQGSEA.